The rows below give T cell receptor beta chains drawn from one sample of a study of blood T cell repertoires in COVID-19. Produced via immunoSEQ multiplex PCR; TCRdb's table is partial and in-frame only. This sample yields some 85,000 clones, of which approximately 80% are seen a single time; about 19% belongs to the top ten. Sequencing was done on a sample of peripheral blood. These receptors all stem from an elderly woman with acute or convalescent COVID-19. Each CDR3 is given with its conserved first and last residue. The order of the fields is V gene, clone size, J gene, D gene, CDR3 DNA, CDR3 protein. D genes are given only for firm matches. The size entry is marked missing in some rows and otherwise reads once, few, many or a size class.

>TRBV4-1|-|TRBJ2-3|-
TGCGCCAGCAGCCAAGGGAACAGGGCGGCAGATACGCAGTATTTT
CASSQGNRAADTQYF
>TRBV7-2|-|TRBJ2-4|TRBD2
TGTGCCAGCAGCTCCGGGACTAGCGTAAACATTCAGTACTTC
CASSSGTSVNIQYF
>TRBV5-1|-|TRBJ2-1|TRBD2
TGCGCCAGCACTACGGGCCTAGCGGGAGTCACCCCCTACAATGAGCAGTTCTTC
CASTTGLAGVTPYNEQFF
>TRBV7-8|-|TRBJ2-1|TRBD2
TGTGCCAGCAGCCTTGGACTAGCGACCAACAATGAGCAGTTCTTC
CASSLGLATNNEQFF
>TRBV27|-|TRBJ1-1|-
TGTGCCAGCAGAAGGGGGTGGAACACTGAAGCTTTCTTT
CASRRGWNTEAFF
>TRBV10-2|-|TRBJ1-4|-
TGCGCCAGCAGTGAGGATCAGGGGTGGGTTGAAAAACTGTTTTTT
CASSEDQGWVEKLFF
>TRBV7-8|once|TRBJ2-6|-
TGTGCCAGCAGCTTAAGCAGGCCTGGGGCCAACGTCCTGACTTTC
CASSLSRPGANVLTF
>TRBV5-1|-|TRBJ2-2|TRBD1
TGCGCCAGCAGCTCCGACAGGGGAATTCCCGGGGAGCTGTTTTTT
CASSSDRGIPGELFF
>TRBV7-2|once|TRBJ2-3|-
TGTGCCAGCAGCTTACGGAGACCTAGCACAGATACGCAGTATTTT
CASSLRRPSTDTQYF
>TRBV18|once|TRBJ2-1|-
TGTGCCAGCTCACCCATTTTCTACGGGCCCGGGGATAACAATGAGCAGTTCTTC
CASSPIFYGPGDNNEQFF
>TRBV3-1/TRBV3-2|few|TRBJ2-1|TRBD2
TGTGCCAGCAGGTTCGGGACTAGTGGTAGGGATGAGCAGTTCTTC
CASRFGTSGRDEQFF
>TRBV7-3|-|TRBJ1-2|-
TGTGCCAGCAGCCAGCGTGAACTTTTGGACTATGGCTACACCTTC
CASSQRELLDYGYTF
>TRBV30|-|TRBJ2-3|-
TGTGCCTGGAACTTTTACCGAACAGATACGCAGTATTTT
CAWNFYRTDTQYF
>TRBV19|-|TRBJ2-7|-
TGTGCCAGTAGTATGTCGCAGGCCACCTACGAGCAGTACTTC
CASSMSQATYEQYF
>TRBV12-5|few|TRBJ1-1|TRBD1
TGTGCTAGTGGACCTAATACAGGGGGAGTAGCTTTCTTT
CASGPNTGGVAFF
>TRBV2|-|TRBJ2-7|TRBD1
TGTGCCAGCAGTACGACAGGGGGGGGTTACGAGCAGTACTTC
CASSTTGGGYEQYF
>TRBV21-1|once|TRBJ2-5|-
TGTGCCAGTCTGACTAGAATTGAGACCCAGTACTTC
CASLTRIETQYF
>TRBV6-5|-|TRBJ1-1|TRBD1
TGTGCCAGCAGTCTTAGACAGGGGACAAACACTGAAGCTTTCTTT
CASSLRQGTNTEAFF
>TRBV7-2|-|TRBJ2-1|-
TGTGCCAGCAGCTTACTTGGAGCCCTTAGCTCCTACAATGAGCAGTTCTTC
CASSLLGALSSYNEQFF
>TRBV6-6|-|TRBJ2-7|-
TGTGCCAGCGCCGCGGCCATCTACGAGCAGTACTTC
CASAAAIYEQYF
>TRBV2|few|TRBJ1-5|-
TGTGCCAGCGTCGGGTGGGGAGATCAGCCCCAGCATTTT
CASVGWGDQPQHF
>TRBV7-2|-|TRBJ2-5|-
TGTGCCAGCAGCGCAACATTAGAGACCCAGTACTTC
CASSATLETQYF
>TRBV3-1/TRBV3-2|few|TRBJ1-3|-
TGTGCCAGCAGCCAGGGCACTCGCTCTGGAAACACCATATATTTT
CASSQGTRSGNTIYF
>TRBV15|-|TRBJ1-4|-
TGTGCCACCAGCAGAGAGGCGGGGGCAAGTGGGGAAAAACTGTTTTTT
CATSREAGASGEKLFF
>TRBV5-1|-|TRBJ2-1|-
TGCGCCAGCAGCTCCCCCGGTTCCAATGAGCAGTTCTTC
CASSSPGSNEQFF
>TRBV5-5|-|TRBJ2-7|-
TGTGCCAGCAGCTTGGACAGATCCTACGAGCAGTACTTC
CASSLDRSYEQYF
>TRBV15|-|TRBJ2-7|-
TGTGCCACCAGCACCTTGAGCCGGGACACAGAGCTCGAGCAGTACTTC
CATSTLSRDTELEQYF
>TRBV29-1|-|TRBJ2-7|-
TGCAGCGTTGAAAGACTTGGGGGACTCTCCTACGAGCAGTACTTC
CSVERLGGLSYEQYF
>TRBV10-3|-|TRBJ2-7|-
TGTGCCATCAGTCCCCCCAGGGGCGAGCAGTACTTC
CAISPPRGEQYF
>TRBV23-1|-|TRBJ2-5|TRBD1
TGCGCCAGCAGTCACAAGGACAGGGGCACAACCCCAAGAGAAACCCAGTACTTC
CASSHKDRGTTPRETQYF
>TRBV30|-|TRBJ2-5|TRBD2
TGTGCCCTCGGACTAGCGGGAGGGCTGGGGGAGACCCAGTACTTC
CALGLAGGLGETQYF
>TRBV29-1|-|TRBJ1-2|-
TGCAGCGTGGGCGGACAGCGCGCCAACTATGGCTACACCTTC
CSVGGQRANYGYTF
>TRBV24-1|-|TRBJ2-5|TRBD2
TGTGCCACCAGTGATCCTAGCGGGAGTGGCGAGACCCAGTACTTC
CATSDPSGSGETQYF
>TRBV5-1|-|TRBJ1-2|TRBD1
TGCGCCAGCAGCTTTAGGTTCACAGGGGGCCTCTTCTATGGCTACACCTTC
CASSFRFTGGLFYGYTF
>TRBV27|-|TRBJ1-1|TRBD1
TGTGCCAGCAGTGCCCGACAGGGACACCAAGCTTTCTTT
CASSARQGHQAFF
>TRBV7-3|-|TRBJ1-1|TRBD1
TGTGCCAGCAGCTTAACAGGGGGCGTAGGTGAAGCTTTCTTT
CASSLTGGVGEAFF
>TRBV4-1|-|TRBJ1-1|-
TGCGCCAGCAGCCAAGGAGATTCGCGGGACACTGAAGCTTTCTTT
CASSQGDSRDTEAFF
>TRBV12-3/TRBV12-4|-|TRBJ2-7|-
TGTGCCAGCAGTTCAACAGGGTACCAGTACTTC
CASSSTGYQYF
>TRBV19|-|TRBJ1-1|-
TGTGCCAGTAGTGAAGGAGGGTTGGGAGCTTTCTTT
CASSEGGLGAFF
>TRBV28|-|TRBJ2-5|TRBD2
TGTGCCAGCAGTTGGGAGGGGAGGGAGACCCAGTACTTC
CASSWEGRETQYF